What follows are 7 T cell receptor beta chains derived from one specimen sequenced in a study of control samples from healthy donors and cancer patients. Using immunoSEQ multiplex PCR, the repertoire was profiled, and TCRdb retains in-frame clones only, with some absent. The sample yields more than 95,000 clones, more than 75% seen once. Sequenced input: blood. The origin of the receptors is a woman between 65 and 79 years old in good health.

The chain uses TRBV29-1 and TRBJ2-2, with 10 bases lining up with TRBD1. The CDR3 extends over 14 amino acids. The germline V gene encodes CDR1 SQVTM and CDR2 ANQGSEA. V dropped 6 bases and J dropped 4; count of bases not matched to a gene: 5. The DNA of the CDR3 is TGCAGCGTGAGGAGGACAGGGGGCACCGGGGAGCTGTTTTTT. It translates to CSVRRTGGTGELFF.

The rearrangement links TRBV6-6 to TRBJ2-7; a possible D gene is TRBD2 (5 bases). The CDR3 covers 12 residues. Trimming pared 6 bases from V and 6 bases from J, leaving 12 bases between. Germline CDR1 and CDR2: MNHNY and SVGAGI (reference sequence). The CDR3 reads CASSAIGVEQYF. DNA of the CDR3: TGTGCCAGCAGCGCCATCGGGGTCGAGCAGTACTTC.

CDR3 residues: CASSMTMGGADTQYF. As DNA, the CDR3 is TGCGCCAGCAGCATGACGATGGGGGGCGCAGATACGCAGTATTTT. The gene calls are TRBV5-1 and TRBJ2-3; perhaps D is TRBD1 or TRBD2 (6 bases each). This CDR3 spans 15 amino acids. The V end lost 4 bases, the J end lost 4 bases, and 16 bases lay between the germline ends. Germline loops: CDR1 SGHRS, CDR2 YFSETQ.

The rearrangement uses TRBV5-4 and TRBJ1-1; possible D gene TRBD1, 6 bases. The germline V gene has CDR1 SGHNT and CDR2 YYREEE (reference sequence). This CDR3 spans 15 amino acids. V gave up 4 bases and J gave up 1 base, with 14 bases separating them. The DNA for the CDR3 is TGTGCCAGCAGCCTTGGACAGTTAGCGAACACTGAAGCTTTCTTT. Amino acid sequence: CASSLGQLANTEAFF.

The CDR3 DNA follows: TGTGCCAGCAGGGGGAGGGGGCTTGATGGTACGCAGTATTTT. Translated: CASRGRGLDGTQYF. The chain recombines TRBV11-1 with TRBJ2-3; D may correspond to TRBD1 or TRBD2 (7 bases each). The CDR3 has 14 residues. CDR1 and CDR2 from the germline V gene are SGHAT and FQDESV (reference sequence). Between the trimmed V and J ends, which lost 6 bases and 8 bases, there was a span of 18 bases. Full variable domain (rest looked up from reference TRBV11-1 and TRBJ2-3): EAEVAQSPRYKITEKSQAVAFWCDPISGHATLYWYRQILGQGPELLVQFQDESVVDDSQLPKDRFSAERLKGVDSTLKIQPAELGDSAMYLCASRGRGLDGTQYFGPGTRLTVL.

The rearrangement joins TRBV6-4 to TRBJ2-3; 11 bases align to TRBD2. With 2 bases clipped from V and 3 bases from J, the junction kept 1 base outside the gene matches. The CDR3 is made up of 15 amino acids. CDR1 MRHNA and CDR2 SNTAGT come from the germline V gene. This CDR3 reads CASSDLAGGTDTQYF. The CDR3 DNA reads TGTGCCAGCAGTGACCTAGCGGGGGGTACAGATACGCAGTATTTT.

This chain links TRBV6-5 with TRBJ1-6; maybe TRBD1 (6 bases). CDR1 MNHEY and CDR2 SVGAGI come from the germline V gene. Trimming removed 3 bases from V and 7 bases from J, with 7 bases in between. The CDR3 loop spans 13 amino acids. The CDR3 loop reads CASSYDRNSPLHF. Written as DNA, the CDR3 is TGTGCCAGCAGTTATGACAGGAATTCACCCCTCCACTTT.